Shown below are 19 T cell receptor beta chains from a single sample sequenced in a study of cytomegalovirus exposure and HLA in healthy donors. Amplification used 60 Vbeta primers and 13 Jbeta primers. Clones were sequenced by immunoSEQ multiplex PCR, and TCRdb holds only the in-frame ones, with some missing. The data show 190,000 or so clones, about four fifths seen once. The sequenced sample was PBMCs. These receptors originate from a woman aged 50 to 65 in good health and CMV-seropositive.

The chain carries TRBV7-2 and TRBJ2-1, with TRBD1 matching 7 bases. The germline gives CDR1 SGHTA, CDR2 FQGNSA. This CDR3 spans 15 amino acids. With V trimmed by 5 bases and J by 1 base, 5 bases remained unmatched. The CDR3 DNA reads as TGTGCCAGCAGCGTACCGGGACAGTCCTACAATGAGCAGTTCTTC. Amino acids: CASSVPGQSYNEQFF.

This clone was picked up a small number of times. V is TRBV28 and J is TRBJ1-2; 11 bases align to TRBD1. Germline V CDR1 and CDR2: MDHEN, SYDVKM. The CDR3 contains 14 residues. V lost 4 bases to trimming and J lost 7 bases; unmatched junction nucleotides: 5. The CDR3 protein is CASSSDRGRGGYTF. The CDR3 DNA reads TGTGCCAGCAGTTCGGACAGGGGGCGGGGTGGCTACACCTTC.

The chain employs TRBV4-1 and TRBJ2-5; maybe TRBD2 (5 bases). The end of the DNA is better explained by TRBJ2-7, so the J call may be wrong. Germline V gives CDR1 MGHRA, CDR2 YSYEKL. This CDR3 has 16 residues. CDR3 sequence reads: CASSQERRTETYEQYF. DNA of the CDR3: TGCGCCAGCAGCCAAGAACGAAGGACTGAGACCTACGAGCAGTACTTC.

The chain uses TRBV7-8 and TRBJ1-5, with D possibly TRBD1 on 6 matching bases. CDR3 size: 18 residues. The V gene's germline CDR1 is SGHVS and CDR2 FQNEAQ. Trimming removed 2 bases at V and 0 bases at J, with 17 bases between. The CDR3 here is CASSLRWTAKYSNQPQHF. The DNA of the CDR3 is TGTGCCAGCAGCTTAAGGTGGACAGCGAAGTATAGCAATCAGCCCCAGCATTTT. Full variable domain (remainder filled in from reference TRBV7-8 and TRBJ1-5): GAGVSQSPRYKVAKRGQDVALRCDPISGHVSLFWYQQALGQGPEFLTYFQNEAQLDKSGLPSDRFFAERPEGSVSTLKIQRTQQEDSAVYLCASSLRWTAKYSNQPQHFGDGTRLSIL.

V usage is TRBV7-8 and J usage is TRBJ2-5; TRBD2 aligns across 10 bases. There are 16 residues in the CDR3. Germline assignment: CDR1 SGHVS and CDR2 FQNEAQ. V dropped 1 base and J dropped 1; count of bases not matched to a gene: 3. The CDR3 protein is CASSLGLAGVQETQYF. CDR3 DNA sequence: TGTGCCAGCAGCTTAGGCCTAGCGGGGGTCCAAGAGACCCAGTACTTC.

The CDR3 nucleotides read TGTGCCTGGAGTGTAGGGCCCACAGGAATAACTGAAGCTTTCTTT. It yields the protein CAWSVGPTGITEAFF. V gene TRBV30 combines with J gene TRBJ1-1; possibly TRBD1 for D (5 bases). Germline V gives CDR1 GTSNPN, CDR2 SVGIG (reference sequence). This CDR3 is 15 amino acids long. V was pared by 0 bases and J by 5 bases, with 16 bases between.

This chain uses TRBV9 with TRBJ2-3; 7 nucleotides agree with TRBD2. The CDR3 consists of 13 residues. J was trimmed by 5 bases and V by 4 bases; bases with no gene match: 4. Germline CDR1 and CDR2: SGDLS and YYNGEE. The CDR3 DNA is TGTGCCAGCAGCAGGGGAGGGGTAGATACGCAGTATTTT. Its translation: CASSRGGVDTQYF. The full variable domain, rest sourced from reference TRBV9 and TRBJ2-3, is DSGVTQTPKHLITATGQRVTLRCSPRSGDLSVYWYQQSLDQGLQFLIQYYNGEERAKGNILERFSAQQFPDLHSELNLSSLELGDSALYFCASSRGGVDTQYFGPGTRLTVL.

There are a few counts of this clone. V gene TRBV4-1 combines with J gene TRBJ1-4; 8 nucleotides agree with TRBD1. This CDR3 is 15 amino acids long. The germline V gene has CDR1 MGHRA and CDR2 YSYEKL. J was trimmed by 10 bases and V by 3 bases; bases with no gene match: 10. The DNA for the CDR3 is TGCGCCAGCAGCCAGATCGGACAGGGAGGGGTAAAACTGTTTTTT. It codes for CASSQIGQGGVKLFF.

The V and J genes are TRBV7-3 and TRBJ2-1, with TRBD2 matching over 13 bases. CDR1 SGHTA and CDR2 FQGTGA come from the germline V gene. The CDR3 extends over 16 amino acids. With V trimmed by 0 bases and J by 6 bases, 2 bases remained unmatched. CDR3 in DNA: TGTGCCAGCAGCTTAACACTAGCGGGGGGGCTCAATGAGCAGTTCTTC. The encoded protein is CASSLTLAGGLNEQFF.

V usage is TRBV20-1 and J usage is TRBJ2-5; no definite D call. CDR1 and CDR2 (germline): DFQATT, SNEGSKA (reference sequence). V dropped 3 bases and J dropped 1 base, with 3 bases sitting between them. There are 11 residues in the CDR3. The CDR3 is CSASGQETQYF. In nucleotides, the CDR3 is TGCAGTGCTAGCGGCCAAGAGACCCAGTACTTC.

The chain couples TRBV9 to TRBJ2-2; TRBD2 matches 12 bases. The CDR3 sequence is 16 residues long. The J segment lost 4 bases and the V segment lost 3 bases, leaving 4 bases of the junction unmatched. Germline CDR1 and CDR2: SGDLS and YYNGEE. The CDR3: CASSGTSGGSTGELFF. The CDR3 DNA follows: TGTGCCAGCAGCGGAACTAGCGGGGGGTCCACCGGGGAGCTGTTTTTT.

The J gene is TRBJ2-7, the V gene TRBV18; possibly TRBD2 for D (5 bases). V lost 6 bases and J lost 1, with 16 bases in between. The CDR3 is 15 residues long. The V gene's germline CDR1 is KGHSH and CDR2 LQKENI. CDR3 sequence reads: CASSGDRGYSYEQYF. CDR3 DNA sequence: TGTGCCAGCTCCGGCGACCGCGGGTATTCCTACGAGCAGTACTTC.

This chain uses TRBV5-6 with TRBJ1-2, with D unresolved. V lost 0 bases and J lost 8, with 11 bases in between. CDR3 size: 13 residues. Germline assignment: CDR1 SGHDT and CDR2 YYEEEE. The CDR3 loop is CASSLGAGGGYTF. The CDR3, as DNA: TGTGCCAGCAGCTTGGGAGCAGGTGGCGGCTACACCTTC.

V usage is TRBV6-1 and J usage is TRBJ1-5; a possible D gene is TRBD1 (5 bases). The V end lost 4 bases, the J end lost 4 bases, and 8 bases lay between the germline ends. CDR1 and CDR2 (germline): MNHNS, SASEGT. CDR3 length: 13 residues. This CDR3 reads CASSVEGNQPQHF. Here the CDR3 DNA reads TGTGCCAGCAGTGTGGAGGGGAATCAGCCCCAGCATTTT.

The CDR3 loop is CASSLYTGPDTGELFF. The CDR3 DNA reads TGTGCCAGCAGCTTGTATACAGGGCCGGACACCGGGGAGCTGTTTTTT. The chain links TRBV5-6 to TRBJ2-2; tentatively, D is TRBD1 (6 bases). The V gene lost 1 base and the J gene lost 3 bases, with 13 bases spanning the gap. CDR3 length equals 16 residues. The V gene's germline CDR1 is SGHDT and CDR2 YYEEEE.

The J gene is TRBJ2-3, the V gene TRBV7-9; 7 bases match TRBD1. The CDR3 consists of 16 residues. V lost 5 bases, J lost 3 bases, and 11 bases stayed unmatched. CDR1 and CDR2 (germline): SEHNR, FQNEAQ (reference sequence). The CDR3 coding sequence is TGTGCCAGCAGCCCCAGGGACAGTACTAGAACAGATACGCAGTATTTT. Protein sequence: CASSPRDSTRTDTQYF.

This clone was seen only a few times. V is TRBV6-1 and J is TRBJ1-3; D gene uncertain. This CDR3 comprises 14 residues. Germline CDR1 reads MNHNS; CDR2 reads SASEGT. V was trimmed by 2 bases and J by 0 bases, leaving 5 bases between them. CDR3 amino acids: CASSESGSGNTIYF. CDR3 sequence (DNA): TGTGCCAGCAGTGAATCGGGCTCTGGAAACACCATATATTTT.

V is TRBV5-8 and J is TRBJ1-5; possibly TRBD1 for D (5 bases). Germline values: CDR1 SGHTS, CDR2 YDEGEE. There are 15 residues in the CDR3. V shed 4 bases and J shed 3 bases, with 14 bases lying between them. CDR3 in DNA: TGTGCCAGCAGCCCCGACAGAACCCTCAATCAGCCCCAGCATTTT. It is translated as CASSPDRTLNQPQHF.

This sequence joins TRBV5-5 and TRBJ2-5; D gene ambiguous. Germline V lookup: CDR1 SGHKS, CDR2 YYEKEE (reference sequence). The CDR3 extends over 13 amino acids. V was cut by 7 bases and J by 4 bases, with 14 bases left in between. Here the CDR3 DNA reads TGTGCCAGCCGCCCCCCAGAAGTAGAGACCCAGTACTTC. Its translation: CASRPPEVETQYF.